This T cell receptor beta chain emerged from a study of breast tumors, draining lymph nodes, adjacent tissues. Overall study findings and caveats: Tumor T cell lymph node origin was a supported hypothesis, not proven.

This clonotype was found many times. The target antigen is unknown. Breast cancer patients provided tissue from their axillary draining lymph nodes. TCRdb re-called the multiplex PCR reads through MiXCR, storing one row per CDR3 protein. The top ten hold roughly 2% of the sample, which has around 130,000 distinct CDR3 sequences, around 20% seen once. V was shortened by 5 bases and J by 5 bases, with 9 bases between the two germline ends. The CDR3 has 12 residues. Germline CDR1 reads PRHDT; CDR2 reads FYEKMQ (reference sequence). The V and J genes are TRBV13 and TRBJ2-5, with unresolved D. Sequenced sample: axillary lymph node tissue. This TCR came from a female donor with breast cancer. Some clones in this sample may be carry-over from other donors' samples. This chain's CDR3 is CASSPSKETQYF. The CDR3 DNA is TGTGCCAGCAGCCCGTCCAAGGAGACCCAGTACTTC. Full variable domain (remainder filled in from reference TRBV13 and TRBJ2-5): AAGVIQSPRHLIKEKRETATLKCYPIPRHDTVYWYQQGPGQDPQFLISFYEKMQSDKGSIPDRFSAQQFSDYHSELNMSSLELGDSALYFCASSPSKETQYFGPGTRLLVL.